This T cell receptor (beta chain) was found in a study of blood T cell repertoires in COVID-19. Background on the study: The United States, Italy and Spain provided the acute and convalescent COVID-19 samples.

Authors' methods: Estimates of nucleated cell counts were drawn from the amplification of reference gene primers. Repertoires were generated with immunoSEQ multiplex PCR, while TCRdb's copy carries only in-frame clones and drops some. The V and J calls and clone size are taken from that table; D and trimming were inferred from the DNA. In the table there are 220,000 or so clones, approximately 82% of which are singletons. Unmatched junction bases numbered 4, after V lost 6 bases and J lost 4 bases. Germline-derived CDR1 and CDR2 are MNHEY and SVGAGI. The CDR3 runs 14 residues. The chain carries TRBV6-5 and TRBJ2-2; TRBD1 aligns across 8 bases. The origin of this receptor is a woman of 80 years or more with acute or convalescent COVID-19. Sequencing was done on a sample of peripheral blood. CDR3 in amino acids: CASRQGAGTGELFF. The DNA for the CDR3 is TGTGCCAGCAGGCAGGGGGCCGGCACCGGGGAGCTGTTTTTT.